This TCR beta chain was identified in a study of cytomegalovirus exposure and HLA in healthy donors. Broader study findings: Available immune exposure information covered CMV serostatus only.

Germline CDR1 is SGHRS and CDR2 is YFSETQ. The CDR3 spans 17 residues. J was trimmed by 0 bases and V by 6 bases; bases with no gene match: 9. Use of 60 Vbeta and 13 Jbeta primers characterized the PCR. Assay: immunoSEQ multiplex PCR; the TCRdb copy retains only in-frame clones and omits some. The data contain over 150,000 clones, 80% of them singletons. Worth noting for this clone: Its antigen remains unidentified.

This sequence joins TRBV5-1 and TRBJ2-6, with 7 bases identical to TRBD1. The sequence was obtained from a middle-aged woman in good health and CMV-seropositive. Sequenced sample: PBMCs. DNA of the CDR3: TGCGCCAGCAACCGGGGACAGCTAAACTCTGGGGCCAACGTCCTGACTTTC. It yields the protein CASNRGQLNSGANVLTF.